The 25 T cell receptor beta chains presented below share a single source sample, sequenced in a study of cytomegalovirus exposure and HLA in healthy donors. This PCR relied on a set of 60 Vbeta primers and 13 Jbeta primers. Libraries were prepared by immunoSEQ multiplex PCR; TCRdb keeps only in-frame clonotypes and omits some of them. The repertoire holds 150,000 to 180,000 clones, around 70% seen once, with approximately 2.3% in the top ten. The sequenced sample was PBMCs. The receptors derive from a man in his thirties or forties in good health and CMV-seronegative.

The chain recombines TRBV10-3 with TRBJ2-7, with D possibly being TRBD2 (8 bases). The CDR3 runs to 11 residues. Germline V gives CDR1 ENHRY, CDR2 SYGVKD. V lost 10 bases to trimming and J lost 6 bases, with 13 bases between them. The CDR3 protein is CATREGAEQYF. CDR3 coding DNA: TGTGCCACCCGGGAGGGGGCCGAGCAGTACTTC.

Here the CDR3 DNA reads TGTGCCAGCAGTTACGCGTCTGGGGCCAACGTCCTGACTTTC. Its translation is CASSYASGANVLTF. This sequence joins TRBV6-5 and TRBJ2-6; no reliable D call. CDR1 and CDR2 from the germline V gene are MNHEY and SVGAGI. CDR3 size: 14 residues. V was trimmed by 2 bases and J by 1 base, leaving 3 bases between them.

This rearrangement joins TRBV19 to TRBJ2-1; D is unresolved. Germline V CDR1 and CDR2: LNHDA, SQIVND (reference sequence). Deletions cut 4 bases from V and 0 bases from J, with 10 bases between. The CDR3 length is 15 residues. DNA for the CDR3: TGTGCCAGTAGTAATACTATCAACTCCTACAATGAGCAGTTCTTC. Amino acids: CASSNTINSYNEQFF.

This chain joins TRBV7-9 and TRBJ2-7; no clear D gene. Germline lookup yields CDR1 SEHNR and CDR2 FQNEAQ (reference sequence). The CDR3 extends over 11 amino acids. V dropped 6 bases and J dropped 7 bases, with 10 bases sitting between them. The CDR3 DNA reads TGTGCCAGCAGTTACAATTGGGAGCAGTACTTC. This codes for CASSYNWEQYF.

This rearrangement joins TRBV19 to TRBJ1-5; 9 nucleotides align to TRBD1. The V segment lost 2 bases and the J segment 4 bases; nucleotides outside the gene matches: 6. The CDR3 runs 16 residues. The germline V gene encodes CDR1 LNHDA and CDR2 SQIVND (reference sequence). The CDR3 region is CASSITGQGLNQPQHF. The CDR3 coding sequence is TGTGCCAGTAGTATAACGGGACAGGGATTAAATCAGCCCCAGCATTTT.

V is TRBV4-1 and J is TRBJ1-5, with TRBD1 as a possible D gene (6 bases). V dropped 4 bases and J dropped 3 bases, with 10 bases sitting between them. The CDR3 has 14 amino acids. Germline V gives CDR1 MGHRA, CDR2 YSYEKL. CDR3 in DNA: TGCGCCAGCAGCCCGGGACATCCCAATCAGCCCCAGCATTTT. Its translation is CASSPGHPNQPQHF.

This chain connects TRBV19 to TRBJ2-7; 7 bases agree with TRBD1. V lost 8 bases, J lost 1 base, and 5 bases stayed unmatched. The CDR3 is 13 amino acids. From germline, CDR1 is LNHDA and CDR2 SQIVND (reference sequence). CDR3 sequence: CASGDSASYEQYF. CDR3 sequence (DNA): TGTGCCAGTGGGGACAGCGCTTCCTACGAGCAGTACTTC. The whole variable domain, remainder taken from reference TRBV19 and TRBJ2-7, is DGGITQSPKYLFRKEGQNVTLSCEQNLNHDAMYWYRQDPGQGLRLIYYSQIVNDFQKGDIAEGYSVSREKKESFPLTVTSAQKNPTAFYLCASGDSASYEQYFGPGTRLTVT.

The chain couples TRBV5-1 to TRBJ2-1; TRBD2 matches 10 bases. The junction had 9 bases not matched to a gene; V was cut back by 0 bases and J by 9 bases. Germline V gene data show CDR1 as SGHRS and CDR2 as YFSETQ. This CDR3 spans 16 amino acids. CDR3 protein: CASSLAPGTSESEQFF. The CDR3 DNA sequence: TGCGCCAGCAGCTTGGCACCCGGGACTAGCGAGAGTGAGCAGTTCTTC.

About this clone: Within the sample, other DNA sequences also encode this same CDR3. The V gene is TRBV27, the J gene TRBJ2-7, with 9 bases lining up with TRBD1. The germline V gene has CDR1 MNHEY and CDR2 SMNVEV (reference sequence). J gave up 6 bases and V 4 bases, and 1 base lay outside the gene matches. The CDR3 runs 12 residues. The CDR3 coding sequence is TGTGCCAGCAGTTCGACAGGGGGCGAGCAGTACTTC. Translated, it gives CASSSTGGEQYF.

J is TRBJ2-3 and V is TRBV7-6; 10 nucleotides match TRBD2. After removal of 2 bases from V and 4 bases from J, the junction contained 3 bases not matched to a gene. CDR3 length: 15 residues. Per germline, CDR1 SGHVS and CDR2 FNYEAQ. The CDR3 bases are TGTGCCAGCAGCTTACTAGCGGGGGTCGCAGATACGCAGTATTTT. This encodes CASSLLAGVADTQYF.

The genes are TRBV4-3 and TRBJ1-2, with no clear D. The CDR3 runs to 15 residues. The V end was cut by 0 bases, the J end by 6 bases, with 14 bases between. Per germline, CDR1 LGHNA and CDR2 YSLEER. The CDR3 spells CASSQDSRGMNGYTF. The CDR3 DNA follows: TGCGCCAGCAGCCAAGATTCCAGAGGGATGAATGGCTACACCTTC.

The chain carries TRBV2 and TRBJ1-2, with D possibly being TRBD1 (5 bases). Trimming shortened V by 11 bases and J by 4 bases, and 14 bases separated the two germline ends. Germline V gene lookup returns CDR1 SNHLY and CDR2 FYNNEI. This CDR3 is built from 12 residues. CDR3 sequence: CALRRGVYGYTF. CDR3 DNA: TGTGCCCTGAGGAGGGGCGTCTATGGCTACACCTTC.

This clone showed up just once. The rearrangement links TRBV30 to TRBJ2-7; D may be TRBD1 (5 bases). In germline, CDR1 is GTSNPN, CDR2 SVGIG (reference sequence). Trimming removed 2 bases from V and 3 bases from J, with 11 bases in between. This CDR3 has 13 residues. CDR3 residues: CAWSIGAVYEQYF. The CDR3 DNA sequence: TGTGCCTGGAGTATTGGGGCTGTCTACGAGCAGTACTTC.

The V gene is TRBV19, the J gene TRBJ1-5; no definite D call. Germline lookup yields CDR1 LNHDA and CDR2 SQIVND (reference sequence). V lost 4 bases to trimming and J lost 1 base, with 5 bases between them. The CDR3 consists of 13 residues. CDR3 in amino acids: CASSSESNQPQHF. The CDR3 DNA reads TGTGCCAGTAGTAGTGAGAGCAATCAGCCCCAGCATTTT. Based on the CDR3 plus reference TRBV19 and TRBJ1-5, the full variable domain is DGGITQSPKYLFRKEGQNVTLSCEQNLNHDAMYWYRQDPGQGLRLIYYSQIVNDFQKGDIAEGYSVSREKKESFPLTVTSAQKNPTAFYLCASSSESNQPQHFGDGTRLSIL.

CDR3 in amino acids: CASRGQLYEQYF. The DNA for the CDR3 is TGCGCCAGCAGGGGACAGCTCTACGAGCAGTACTTC. The chain recombines TRBV5-1 with TRBJ2-7, with 7 bases fitting TRBD1. The CDR3 is made up of 12 amino acids. In germline, CDR1 is SGHRS, CDR2 YFSETQ. After removal of 5 bases from V and 3 bases from J, the junction contained 2 bases not matched to a gene.

The table lists this clone with a few counts. This rearrangement joins TRBV5-1 to TRBJ2-1; 9 positions agree with TRBD2. This CDR3 is 17 amino acids long. Germline CDR1 and CDR2: SGHRS and YFSETQ. J was trimmed by 4 bases and V by 0 bases; bases with no gene match: 8. The CDR3 DNA is TGCGCCAGCAGCTTGGAGGTTTTCGCGGGGGGGTACAATGAGCAGTTCTTC. Protein product: CASSLEVFAGGYNEQFF.

This rearrangement joins TRBV7-8 to TRBJ1-2, with D perhaps matching TRBD1 (5 bases). The length of the CDR3 is 15 residues. V lost 4 bases and J 3 bases, leaving 15 bases between the germline ends. Germline CDR1 SGHVS, CDR2 FQNEAQ. As DNA, the CDR3 is TGTGCCAGCAGCTCTAGGTGGGGGGAGGACTATGGCTACACCTTC. Translating gives CASSSRWGEDYGYTF. The full variable domain, with the rest looked up from reference TRBV7-8 and TRBJ1-2, is GAGVSQSPRYKVAKRGQDVALRCDPISGHVSLFWYQQALGQGPEFLTYFQNEAQLDKSGLPSDRFFAERPEGSVSTLKIQRTQQEDSAVYLCASSSRWGEDYGYTFGSGTRLTVV.

The CDR3, as DNA: TGTGCCAGCGATCACGGCTCCTACAATGAGCAGTTCTTC. As protein: CASDHGSYNEQFF. J is TRBJ2-1 and V is TRBV28; D remains unclear. This CDR3 has 13 residues. Germline V gene lookup returns CDR1 MDHEN and CDR2 SYDVKM. The germline V and J ends were trimmed by 8 bases and 0 bases, with 8 bases remaining between them.

Points on this clone: One junction end does not reproduce the germline sequence, and a read error may be involved. V usage is TRBV7-9 and J usage is TRBJ1-5; 10 positions match TRBD1. Looked up from germline, CDR1 is SEHNR and CDR2 is FQNEAQ (reference sequence). The CDR3 contains 15 residues. CDR3 coding DNA: TGTGCCAGCAGCTACGGGACAGGGGATAATCAGCCCCAGAATTTT. Translation gives CASSYGTGDNQPQNF.

The CDR3 sequence: CASSGSSGSSYEQYF. For the CDR3, the DNA is TGTGCCAGCAGTGGGTCCTCCGGGAGCTCCTACGAGCAGTACTTC. The chain joins TRBV2 to TRBJ2-7, with D maybe TRBD2 (6 bases). V shed 4 bases and J shed 0 bases, with 13 bases lying between them. The CDR3 contains 15 residues. Germline V lookup: CDR1 SNHLY, CDR2 FYNNEI.

This chain joins TRBV13 and TRBJ2-1; no firm D call. V lost 3 bases and J 10 bases, leaving 7 bases between the germline ends. The germline V gene has CDR1 PRHDT and CDR2 FYEKMQ (reference sequence). The CDR3 covers 11 residues. The CDR3 DNA sequence: TGTGCCAGCAGCTTCGCCCAGGAGCAGTTCTTC. Protein sequence: CASSFAQEQFF.

The chain links TRBV5-3 to TRBJ1-6; 9 bases agree with TRBD1. TRBV5-3 is classed as an ORF, of uncertain function. There are 18 residues in the CDR3. With V trimmed by 4 bases and J by 0 bases, 8 bases remained unmatched. The CDR3 here is CARSGNRGPSSYNSPLHF. CDR3 DNA sequence: TGTGCCAGAAGCGGGAACAGGGGGCCTAGCTCCTATAATTCACCCCTCCACTTT.

The V call is TRBV5-4, the J call TRBJ1-4; D perhaps matches TRBD1 (5 bases). The CDR3 loop spans 16 amino acids. The germline V gene encodes CDR1 SGHNT and CDR2 YYREEE (reference sequence). Trimming pared 1 base from V and 7 bases from J, leaving 17 bases between. This CDR3 reads CASSLNPGGQGEKLFF. The CDR3 DNA is TGTGCCAGCAGCTTGAACCCCGGGGGTCAGGGTGAAAAACTGTTTTTT. The full variable domain, with the rest looked up from reference TRBV5-4 and TRBJ1-4, is ETGVTQSPTHLIKTRGQQVTLRCSSQSGHNTVSWYQQALGQGPQFIFQYYREEENGRGNFPPRFSGLQFPNYSSELNVNALELDDSALYLCASSLNPGGQGEKLFFGSGTQLSVL.

The DNA of the CDR3 is TGTGCCAGCAGCCCGGGACAGTCACTGGGTGAGAATTCACCCCTCCACTTT. It yields the protein CASSPGQSLGENSPLHF. The gene calls are TRBV7-2 and TRBJ1-6; 7 nucleotides line up with TRBD1. The germline V gene encodes CDR1 SGHTA and CDR2 FQGNSA. The CDR3 is made up of 17 amino acids. The V and J ends lost 5 bases and 7 bases, in that order; junction bases with no gene match: 14.

The rearrangement links TRBV5-1 to TRBJ2-7; D remains unclear. This CDR3 is 15 amino acids long. CDR1 and CDR2 (germline): SGHRS, YFSETQ. Trimming removed 0 bases from V and 0 bases from J, with 10 bases in between. The CDR3 sequence: CASSLEARSSYEQYF. DNA for the CDR3: TGCGCCAGCAGCTTGGAAGCTAGAAGCTCCTACGAGCAGTACTTC.